Sequencing of this T cell receptor (beta chain) was carried out in a study of blood T cell repertoires in COVID-19. Assay: immunoSEQ multiplex PCR; the TCRdb copy retains only in-frame clones and omits some. The sample shows around 110,000 clones, around 80% of them seen only once. The germline V gene has CDR1 LNHDA and CDR2 SQIVND (reference sequence). V was pared by 6 bases and J by 5 bases, with 1 base of the junction left unmatched. The CDR3 runs to 13 residues. The TCR was taken from a man in his 70s with acute or convalescent COVID-19. Sequencing was done on a sample of peripheral blood. The chain combines TRBV19 with TRBJ2-5; 12 bases align to TRBD2. The CDR3 coding sequence is TGTGCCAGTAGAACTAGCGGGGGGGAGACCCAGTACTTC. This encodes CASRTSGGETQYF.